This T cell receptor (beta chain) appears in the sequencing data of a study of CD8+ T cells in alopecia areata. The germline V gene has CDR1 GTSNPN and CDR2 SVGIG (reference sequence). Deletions cut 8 bases from V and 6 bases from J, with 17 bases between. This CDR3 comprises 13 residues. The treatment here: oral pan-JAK inhibitor, 5-10 mg twice daily. It was cDNA, reverse transcribed from extracted RNA, that served as the sequencing template. Generated by immunoSEQ multiplex PCR, the TCRdb table keeps only in-frame clones and is missing some. The repertoire has roughly 200,000 clones, less than 45% of them found once; the top ten carry 0.4% to 0.55%.

The specimen comprised CD4+ T cells sorted from blood, sampled around week 34, from a patient treated with tofacitinib. The source is a human donor with alopecia areata. The chain carries TRBV30 and TRBJ2-1; D perhaps matches TRBD2 (5 bases). The CDR3 DNA is TGTGCCCAAGCCTGGGCCCGGGGCAATGAGCAGTTCTTC. The encoded protein is CAQAWARGNEQFF.